Included here is one T cell receptor (beta chain) sequence, with context. The record originates from a study of OX40 agonist ivuxolimab in advanced cancers. The protocol was immunoSEQ multiplex PCR, while the TCRdb copy is restricted to in-frame clones and leaves out a portion. Among tens of thousands of clones listed, around four fifths were seen once. V lost 0 bases, J lost 6 bases, and 11 bases stayed unmatched. The CDR3 is made up of 16 amino acids. The germline gives CDR1 LGHNA, CDR2 YSLEER. The clonotype comes from an adult with an advanced solid tumor such as melanoma, head and neck, liver or kidney cancer. The sample in question was CD4+ or CD8+ T cells sorted from blood, obtained in a trial of the OX40 agonist ivuxolimab. The V and J genes are TRBV4-3 and TRBJ2-7, with 7 bases lining up with TRBD2. CDR3 sequence: CASSQEGGVGDLEQYF. DNA of the CDR3: TGCGCCAGCAGCCAAGAGGGAGGGGTGGGAGATCTCGAGCAGTACTTC.